Each of the 16 T cell receptor beta chains below was sequenced from the same sample in a study of graft-versus-host responses after intestinal transplantation. No cognate antigen is known for these TCRs. Profiled with immunoSEQ multiplex PCR; TCRdb holds only in-frame clones, not every one. The profile shows 90,000 to 130,000 clones, 90% to 95% of them singletons. The source material was unstimulated CD8+ T cells sorted from spleen or lymph node cells, sampled before transplant. These receptors came from a human donor who was the organ donor for an intestinal transplant.

The chain uses TRBV11-2 and TRBJ2-1; the D gene is possibly TRBD2 (6 bases). This CDR3 spans 13 amino acids. Germline assignment: CDR1 SGHAT and CDR2 FQNNGV. V lost 2 bases to trimming and J lost 12 bases, with 14 bases between them. CDR3 bases: TGTGCCAGCAGCTTACGGGAGAACCGTCCGCAGTTCTTC. Translating gives CASSLRENRPQFF.

This sequence joins TRBV4-1 and TRBJ2-2, with D hard to call. This CDR3 region has 16 residues. Trimming removed 0 bases at V and 1 base at J, with 9 bases between. Per the germline V gene, CDR1 is MGHRA and CDR2 is YSYEKL. This CDR3 reads CASSQEAVVNTGELFF. The CDR3 nucleotides read TGCGCCAGCAGCCAAGAAGCAGTGGTGAACACCGGGGAGCTGTTTTTT.

The chain is built from TRBV6-1 and TRBJ2-2, with D possibly called TRBD1 or TRBD2 (5 bases each). CDR3 length: 14 residues. Trimming removed 5 bases from V and 6 bases from J, with 13 bases in between. CDR1 is MNHNS, CDR2 SASEGT, per germline. CDR3 coding DNA: TGTGCCAGCAGTCCGGGACCCGAGTCCGGGGAGCTGTTTTTT. It yields the protein CASSPGPESGELFF.

The gene calls are TRBV7-9 and TRBJ2-7; a weak D match, TRBD1 (6 bases). Looked up from germline, CDR1 is SEHNR and CDR2 is FQNEAQ (reference sequence). The CDR3 has 13 residues. Trimming stripped 8 bases from V and 5 bases from J, with 16 bases between. CDR3 DNA sequence: TGTGCCAGCGACCGTACAGGGTCCAACGAGCAGTACTTC. Its protein product is CASDRTGSNEQYF.

The chain employs TRBV7-2 and TRBJ2-1; 7 bases fit TRBD1. Unmatched junction bases numbered 5, after V lost 5 bases and J lost 7 bases. Germline assignment: CDR1 SGHTA and CDR2 FQGNSA. The CDR3 is made up of 13 amino acids. The DNA of the CDR3 is TGTGCCAGCAGCATCTACAGGGGTAATGAGCAGTTCTTC. Protein sequence: CASSIYRGNEQFF.

This clone was observed a few times. The V call is TRBV7-2, the J call TRBJ2-1; tentative D call: TRBD2 (6 bases). This CDR3 spans 15 amino acids. The germline V gene encodes CDR1 SGHTA and CDR2 FQGNSA. The V end lost 5 bases, the J end lost 2 bases, and 13 bases lay between the germline ends. CDR3 sequence (DNA): TGTGCCAGCAGCGGCCGACTAGTGACCTACAATGAGCAGTTCTTC. Its protein product is CASSGRLVTYNEQFF. Full variable domain (remainder filled in from reference TRBV7-2 and TRBJ2-1): GAGVSQSPSNKVTEKGKDVELRCDPISGHTALYWYRQSLGQGLEFLIYFQGNSAPDKSGLPSDRFSAERTGGSVSTLTIQRTQQEDSAVYLCASSGRLVTYNEQFFGPGTRLTVL.

V is TRBV6-5 and J is TRBJ1-2; weak D call: TRBD1 (6 bases). The CDR3 extends over 14 amino acids. V was pared by 8 bases and J by 4 bases, with 17 bases between. Germline CDR1 MNHEY, CDR2 SVGAGI. CDR3 region: CASAPGAELYGYTF. For the CDR3, the DNA is TGTGCCAGCGCTCCGGGGGCCGAGCTCTATGGCTACACCTTC.

The chain is built from TRBV6-7 and TRBJ2-7; D ambiguous. TRBV6-7 is filed as an ORF, its function uncertain. CDR3 length equals 13 residues. V lost 2 bases and J 0 bases, leaving 5 bases between the germline ends. The CDR3 nucleotides are TGTGCCAGCAGTTACGGGGTCTCCTACGAGCAGTACTTC. Its protein product is CASSYGVSYEQYF.

The chain carries TRBV6-6 and TRBJ2-2; D possibly corresponds to TRBD1 (6 bases). V lost 6 bases and J lost 5, with 16 bases in between. CDR3 size: 15 residues. Germline assignment: CDR1 MNHNY and CDR2 SVGAGI (reference sequence). The CDR3 spells CASSPLGAPTGELFF. In DNA form, the CDR3 reads TGTGCCAGCAGCCCCCTGGGGGCCCCAACCGGGGAGCTGTTTTTT.

The J gene is TRBJ1-5, the V gene TRBV2; possible D gene TRBD1, 6 bases. Trimming cost V 4 bases and J 4 bases, with 14 bases left between them. This CDR3 region has 15 residues. Germline V CDR1 and CDR2: SNHLY, FYNNEI. The CDR3 is CASSGWGLSNQPQHF. CDR3 DNA: TGTGCCAGCAGTGGGTGGGGGCTGTCAAATCAGCCCCAGCATTTT. Combining the CDR3 with reference TRBV2 and TRBJ1-5 gives the whole variable domain EPEVTQTPSHQVTQMGQEVILRCVPISNHLYFYWYRQILGQKVEFLVSFYNNEISEKSEIFDDQFSVERPDGSNFTLKIRSTKLEDSAMYFCASSGWGLSNQPQHFGDGTRLSIL.

This clone was recorded a few times. V and J are TRBV5-6 and TRBJ2-1; 7 nucleotides align to TRBD2. The CDR3 consists of 16 residues. Germline-derived CDR1 and CDR2 are SGHDT and YYEEEE. With 0 bases clipped from V and 2 bases from J, the junction kept 5 bases outside the gene matches. The CDR3 nucleotides are TGTGCCAGCAGCTTGGGAGGACTAGTACCCTACAATGAGCAGTTCTTC. It encodes CASSLGGLVPYNEQFF.

The chain combines TRBV9 with TRBJ2-7; tentative D call: TRBD1 (6 bases). This CDR3 is built from 14 residues. The germline gives CDR1 SGDLS, CDR2 YYNGEE. V was clipped by 3 bases and J by 3 bases, with 13 bases between them. The CDR3 loop reads CASSETGSYYEQYF. The CDR3 DNA reads as TGTGCCAGCAGCGAGACAGGCTCGTACTACGAGCAGTACTTC.

The CDR3 DNA reads as TGTGCCATCAGTGACACTGACTACGAGCAGTACTTC. Protein sequence: CAISDTDYEQYF. V usage is TRBV10-3 and J usage is TRBJ2-7, with D uncertain. Trimming stripped 3 bases from V and 3 bases from J, with 6 bases between. The CDR3 consists of 12 residues. CDR1 is ENHRY and CDR2 is SYGVKD in the germline V gene.

The rearrangement uses TRBV11-3 and TRBJ2-7; D might be TRBD1 (5 bases). This CDR3 has 12 amino acids. V was shortened by 5 bases and J by 4 bases, with 9 bases between the two germline ends. Germline assignment: CDR1 SGHNT and CDR2 YENEEA. CDR3 residues: CASSRRQYEQYF. CDR3 DNA sequence: TGTGCCAGCAGCCGACGACAGTACGAGCAGTACTTC.

The chain employs TRBV10-3 and TRBJ2-7; no definite D call. The germline V gene has CDR1 ENHRY and CDR2 SYGVKD. V was shortened by 2 bases and J by 0 bases, with 11 bases between the two germline ends. The CDR3 has 15 amino acids. The CDR3 bases are TGTGCCATCAGTGAGGGCCCTCCCAGCTCCTACGAGCAGTACTTC. Amino acid sequence: CAISEGPPSSYEQYF.

The chain links TRBV6-1 to TRBJ1-5; tentatively, D is TRBD1 (5 bases). V dropped 2 bases and J dropped 0 bases, with 8 bases sitting between them. CDR1 is MNHNS, CDR2 SASEGT, per germline. The CDR3 consists of 15 residues. The CDR3 sequence: CASSEIQGSNQPQHF. The CDR3 region has the DNA TGTGCCAGCAGTGAAATCCAGGGTAGCAATCAGCCCCAGCATTTT.